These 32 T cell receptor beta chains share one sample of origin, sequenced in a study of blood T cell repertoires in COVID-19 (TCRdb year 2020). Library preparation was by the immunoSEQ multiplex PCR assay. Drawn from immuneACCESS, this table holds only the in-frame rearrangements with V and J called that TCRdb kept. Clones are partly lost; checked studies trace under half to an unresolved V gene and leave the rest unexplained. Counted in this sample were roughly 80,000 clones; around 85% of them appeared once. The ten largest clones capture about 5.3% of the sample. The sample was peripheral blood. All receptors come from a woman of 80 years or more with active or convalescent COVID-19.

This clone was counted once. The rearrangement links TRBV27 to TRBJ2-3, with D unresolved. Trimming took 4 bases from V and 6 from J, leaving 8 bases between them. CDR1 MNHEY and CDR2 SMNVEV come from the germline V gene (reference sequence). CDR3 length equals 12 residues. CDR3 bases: TGTGCCAGCAGTTCTTATCTGGATACGCAGTATTTT. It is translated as CASSSYLDTQYF.

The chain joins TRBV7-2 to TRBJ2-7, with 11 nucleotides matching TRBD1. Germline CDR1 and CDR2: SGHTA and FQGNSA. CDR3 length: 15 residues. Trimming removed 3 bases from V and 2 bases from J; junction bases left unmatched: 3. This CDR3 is CASSLGGQGAYEQYF. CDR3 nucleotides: TGTGCCAGCAGCTTGGGGGGACAGGGGGCCTACGAGCAGTACTTC.

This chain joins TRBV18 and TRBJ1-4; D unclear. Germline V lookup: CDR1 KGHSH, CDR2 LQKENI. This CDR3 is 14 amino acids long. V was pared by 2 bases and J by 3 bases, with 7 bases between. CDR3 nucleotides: TGTGCCAGCTCACCAGTCAGCGCTAATGAAAAACTGTTTTTT. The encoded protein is CASSPVSANEKLFF.

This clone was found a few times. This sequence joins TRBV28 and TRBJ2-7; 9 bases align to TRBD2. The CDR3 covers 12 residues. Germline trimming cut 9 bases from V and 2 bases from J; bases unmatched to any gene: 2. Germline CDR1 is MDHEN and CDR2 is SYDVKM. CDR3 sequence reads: CASGLAPYEQYF. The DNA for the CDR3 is TGTGCCAGTGGACTAGCGCCCTACGAGCAGTACTTC. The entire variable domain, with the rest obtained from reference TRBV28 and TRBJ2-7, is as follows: DVKVTQSSRYLVKRTGEKVFLECVQDMDHENMFWYRQDPGLGLRLIYFSYDVKMKEKGDIPEGYSVSREKKERFSLILESASTNQTSMYLCASGLAPYEQYFGPGTRLTVT.

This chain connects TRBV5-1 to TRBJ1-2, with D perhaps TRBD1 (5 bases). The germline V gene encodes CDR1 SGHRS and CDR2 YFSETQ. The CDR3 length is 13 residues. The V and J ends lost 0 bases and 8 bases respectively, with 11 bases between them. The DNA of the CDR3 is TGCGCCAGCAGCTTGGGGCAGGGAAGAGGCTACACCTTC. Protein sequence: CASSLGQGRGYTF.

The CDR3 DNA sequence: TGTGCCAGCAGGGGGGGTTATTGGCCTTTCTTT. Residues: CASRGGYWPFF. The chain joins TRBV14 to TRBJ1-1, with D possibly being TRBD1 (5 bases). Per germline, CDR1 SGHDN and CDR2 FVKESK. The CDR3 is made up of 11 amino acids. Deletions cut 6 bases from V and 12 bases from J, with 14 bases between.

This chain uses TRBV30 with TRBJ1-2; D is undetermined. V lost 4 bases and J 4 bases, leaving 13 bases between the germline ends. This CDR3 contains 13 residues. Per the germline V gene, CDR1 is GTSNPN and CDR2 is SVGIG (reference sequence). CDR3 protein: CAWIESFGYGYTF. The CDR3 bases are TGTGCCTGGATAGAAAGTTTTGGCTATGGCTACACCTTC.

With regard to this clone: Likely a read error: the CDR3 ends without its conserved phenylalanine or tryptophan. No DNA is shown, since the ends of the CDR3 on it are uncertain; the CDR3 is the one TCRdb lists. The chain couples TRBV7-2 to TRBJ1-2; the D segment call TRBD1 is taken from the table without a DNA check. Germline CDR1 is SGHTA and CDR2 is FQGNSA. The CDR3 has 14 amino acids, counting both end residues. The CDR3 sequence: CASSLNAVGTYYYL.

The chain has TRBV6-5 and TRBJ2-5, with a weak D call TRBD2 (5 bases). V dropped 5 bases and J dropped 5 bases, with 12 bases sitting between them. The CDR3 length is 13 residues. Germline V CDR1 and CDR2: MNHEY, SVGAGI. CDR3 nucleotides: TGTGCCAGCAGTCCACAGCCGGGGGAGACCCAGTACTTC. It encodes CASSPQPGETQYF.

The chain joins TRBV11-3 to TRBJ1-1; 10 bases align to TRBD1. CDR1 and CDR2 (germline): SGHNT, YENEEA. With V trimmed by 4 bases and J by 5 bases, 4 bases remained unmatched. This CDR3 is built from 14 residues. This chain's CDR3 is CASSWTGGGTEAFF. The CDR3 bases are TGTGCCAGCAGCTGGACAGGGGGTGGGACTGAAGCTTTCTTT.

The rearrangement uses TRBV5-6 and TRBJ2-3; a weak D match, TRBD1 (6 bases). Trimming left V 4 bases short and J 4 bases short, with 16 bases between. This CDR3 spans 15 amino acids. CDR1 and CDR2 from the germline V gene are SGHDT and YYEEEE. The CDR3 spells CASSPQGSSADTQYF. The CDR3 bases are TGTGCCAGCAGCCCTCAGGGGAGCTCTGCAGATACGCAGTATTTT.

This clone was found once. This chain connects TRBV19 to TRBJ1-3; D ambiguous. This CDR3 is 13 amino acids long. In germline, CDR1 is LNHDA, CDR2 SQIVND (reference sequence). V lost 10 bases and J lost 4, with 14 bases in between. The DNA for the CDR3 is TGTGCCACTGCCCCGAGCGGGGGAAACACCATATATTTT. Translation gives CATAPSGGNTIYF.

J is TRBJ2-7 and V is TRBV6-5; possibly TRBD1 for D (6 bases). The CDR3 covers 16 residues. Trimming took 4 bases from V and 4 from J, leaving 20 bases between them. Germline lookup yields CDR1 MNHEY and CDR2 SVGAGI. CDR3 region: CASSSSTQGFFYEQYF. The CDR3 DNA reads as TGTGCCAGCAGTTCATCGACGCAGGGGTTTTTTTACGAGCAGTACTTC.

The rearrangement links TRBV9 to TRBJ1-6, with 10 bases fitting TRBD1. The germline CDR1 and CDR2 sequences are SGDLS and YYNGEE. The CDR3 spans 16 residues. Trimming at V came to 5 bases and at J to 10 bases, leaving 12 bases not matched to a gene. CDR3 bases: TGTGCCAGCAGTAACTTATTTGGGACAGGGGAATCACCCCTCCACTTT. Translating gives CASSNLFGTGESPLHF.

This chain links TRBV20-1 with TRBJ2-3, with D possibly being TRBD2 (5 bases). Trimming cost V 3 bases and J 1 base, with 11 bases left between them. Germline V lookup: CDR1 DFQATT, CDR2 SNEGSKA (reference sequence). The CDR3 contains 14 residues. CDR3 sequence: CSASLRRGTDTQYF. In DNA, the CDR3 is TGCAGTGCTAGTCTTCGGCGGGGCACAGATACGCAGTATTTT.

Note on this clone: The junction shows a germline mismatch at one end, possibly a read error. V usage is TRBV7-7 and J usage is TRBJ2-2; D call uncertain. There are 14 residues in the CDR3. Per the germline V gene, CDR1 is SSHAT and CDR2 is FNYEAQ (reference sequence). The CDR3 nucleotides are TGTGCTAGCAGCTTAGAGCTGAACACCGGGGAGCTGTTTTTT. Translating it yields CASSLELNTGELFF. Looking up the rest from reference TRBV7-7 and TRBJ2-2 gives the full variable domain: GAGVSQSPRYKVTKRGQDVTLRCDPISSHATLYWYQQALGQGPEFLTYFNYEAQPDKSGLPSDRFSAERPEGSISTLTIQRTEQRDSAMYRCASSLELNTGELFFGEGSRLTVL.

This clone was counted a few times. CDR3 in DNA: TGTGCCAGCAAGACAGGGGAAAGCACAGATACGCAGTATTTT. This encodes CASKTGESTDTQYF. The gene calls are TRBV28 and TRBJ2-3; 8 nucleotides line up with TRBD1. In germline, CDR1 is MDHEN, CDR2 SYDVKM. V dropped 7 bases and J dropped 0; count of bases not matched to a gene: 3. The CDR3 has 14 residues.

CDR3 nucleotide sequence: TGTGCCTGGAGTGTAACGGGGAACGAGCAGTACTTC. Its translation: CAWSVTGNEQYF. The gene calls are TRBV30 and TRBJ2-7; the D gene is possibly TRBD2 (5 bases). With 0 bases removed from V and 5 bases from J, the gap between germline ends came to 8 bases. Germline CDR1 and CDR2: GTSNPN and SVGIG (reference sequence). This CDR3 has 12 amino acids.

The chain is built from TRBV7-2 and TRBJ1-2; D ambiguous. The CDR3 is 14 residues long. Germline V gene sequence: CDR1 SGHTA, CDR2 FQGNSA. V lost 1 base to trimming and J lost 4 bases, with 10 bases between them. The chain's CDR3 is CASSLGQYRYGYTF. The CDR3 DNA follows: TGTGCCAGCAGCTTAGGCCAGTACCGCTATGGCTACACCTTC.

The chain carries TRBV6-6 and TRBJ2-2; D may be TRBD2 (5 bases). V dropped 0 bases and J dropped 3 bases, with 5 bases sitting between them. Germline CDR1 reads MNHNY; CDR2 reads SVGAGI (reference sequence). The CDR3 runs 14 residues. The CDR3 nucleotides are TGTGCCAGCAGTTACTCGGGAGACACCGGGGAGCTGTTTTTT. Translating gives CASSYSGDTGELFF.

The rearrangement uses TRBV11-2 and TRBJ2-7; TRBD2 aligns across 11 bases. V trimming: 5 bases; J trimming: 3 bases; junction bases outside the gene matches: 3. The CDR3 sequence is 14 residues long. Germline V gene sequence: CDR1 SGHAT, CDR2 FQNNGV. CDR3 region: CASSLAGGHYEQYF. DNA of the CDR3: TGTGCCAGCAGCCTAGCGGGGGGCCACTACGAGCAGTACTTC.

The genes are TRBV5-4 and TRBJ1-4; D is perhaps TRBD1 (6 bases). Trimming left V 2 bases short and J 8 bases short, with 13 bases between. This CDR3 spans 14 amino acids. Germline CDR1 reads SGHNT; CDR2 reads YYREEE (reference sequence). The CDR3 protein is CASSFMGAREKLFF. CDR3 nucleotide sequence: TGTGCCAGCAGCTTCATGGGGGCTAGAGAAAAACTGTTTTTT.

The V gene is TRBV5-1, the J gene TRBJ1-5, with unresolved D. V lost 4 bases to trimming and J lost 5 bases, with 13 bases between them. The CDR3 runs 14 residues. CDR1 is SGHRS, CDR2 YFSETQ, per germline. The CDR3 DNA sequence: TGCGCCAGCAGCCAGGACTCTGGGGATCAGCCCCAGCATTTT. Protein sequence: CASSQDSGDQPQHF.

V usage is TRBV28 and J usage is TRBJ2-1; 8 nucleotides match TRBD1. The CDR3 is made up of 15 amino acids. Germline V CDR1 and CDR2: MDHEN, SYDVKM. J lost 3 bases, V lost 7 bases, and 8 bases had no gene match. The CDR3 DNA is TGTGCCAGCACCCCGGGACAGGCGAACTACAATGAGCAGTTCTTC. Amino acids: CASTPGQANYNEQFF.

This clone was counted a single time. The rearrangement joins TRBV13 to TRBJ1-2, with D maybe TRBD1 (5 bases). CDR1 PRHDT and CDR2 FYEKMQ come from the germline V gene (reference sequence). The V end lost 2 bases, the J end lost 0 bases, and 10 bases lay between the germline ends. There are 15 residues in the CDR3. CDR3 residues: CASSLYGGANYGYTF. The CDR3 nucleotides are TGTGCCAGCAGCTTATACGGGGGAGCTAACTATGGCTACACCTTC.

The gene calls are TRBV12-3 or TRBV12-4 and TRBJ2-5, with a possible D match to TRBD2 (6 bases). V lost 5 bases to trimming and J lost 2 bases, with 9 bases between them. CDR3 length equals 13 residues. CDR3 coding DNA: TGTGCCAGCAGTCAAGCGGGTCAAGAGACCCAGTACTTC. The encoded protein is CASSQAGQETQYF.

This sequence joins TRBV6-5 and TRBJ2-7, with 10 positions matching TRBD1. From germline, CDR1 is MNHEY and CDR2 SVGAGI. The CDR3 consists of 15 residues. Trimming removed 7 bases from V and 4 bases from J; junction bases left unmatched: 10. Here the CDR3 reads CASTPSTGGRYEQYF. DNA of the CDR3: TGTGCCAGCACCCCTTCGACAGGGGGCAGGTACGAGCAGTACTTC.

In DNA form, the CDR3 reads TGTGCCAGCAGTGTCCGGTGGCAGGGTGAAGCTTTCTTT. Encoded protein: CASSVRWQGEAFF. This chain connects TRBV2 to TRBJ1-1; tentative D call: TRBD1 (5 bases). Germline V gives CDR1 SNHLY, CDR2 FYNNEI. The CDR3 is made up of 13 amino acids. V lost 4 bases to trimming and J lost 7 bases, with 13 bases between them.

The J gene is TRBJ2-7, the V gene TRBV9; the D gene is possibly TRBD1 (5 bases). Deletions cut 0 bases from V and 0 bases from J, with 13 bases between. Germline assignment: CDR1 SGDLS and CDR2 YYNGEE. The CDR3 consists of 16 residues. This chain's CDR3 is CASSVGPTGSSYEQYF. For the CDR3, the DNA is TGTGCCAGCAGCGTAGGCCCCACAGGCAGCTCCTACGAGCAGTACTTC.

The CDR3 is CASTSLAGGQETQYF. CDR3 DNA: TGCGCCAGCACAAGTTTAGCGGGAGGGCAAGAGACCCAGTACTTC. J is TRBJ2-5 and V is TRBV5-1, with 11 bases fitting TRBD2. Trimming cost V 6 bases and J 2 bases; bases outside gene matches: 6. This CDR3 comprises 15 residues. Germline CDR1 and CDR2: SGHRS and YFSETQ. Full variable domain (outside the CDR3, taken from reference TRBV5-1 and TRBJ2-5): KAGVTQTPRYLIKTRGQQVTLSCSPISGHRSVSWYQQTPGQGLQFLFEYFSETQRNKGNFPGRFSGRQFSNSRSEMNVSTLELGDSALYLCASTSLAGGQETQYFGPGTRLLVL.

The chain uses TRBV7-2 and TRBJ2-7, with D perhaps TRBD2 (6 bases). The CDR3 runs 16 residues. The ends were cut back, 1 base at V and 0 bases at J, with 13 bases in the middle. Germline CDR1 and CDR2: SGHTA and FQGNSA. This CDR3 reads CASSLVGGASSYEQYF. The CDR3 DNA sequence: TGTGCCAGCAGCTTAGTTGGCGGGGCGAGCTCCTACGAGCAGTACTTC.

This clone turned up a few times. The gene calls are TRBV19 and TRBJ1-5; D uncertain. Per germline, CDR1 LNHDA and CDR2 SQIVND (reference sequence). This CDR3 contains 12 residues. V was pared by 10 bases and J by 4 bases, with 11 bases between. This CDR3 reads CATSTENQPQHF. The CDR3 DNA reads TGTGCCACTTCGACGGAGAATCAGCCCCAGCATTTT. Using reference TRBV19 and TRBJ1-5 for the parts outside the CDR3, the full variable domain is DGGITQSPKYLFRKEGQNVTLSCEQNLNHDAMYWYRQDPGQGLRLIYYSQIVNDFQKGDIAEGYSVSREKKESFPLTVTSAQKNPTAFYLCATSTENQPQHFGDGTRLSIL.